This paragraph covers one T cell receptor beta chain sequence. This sample was taken from a study of blood T cell repertoires in COVID-19. On the study more broadly: Italy, Spain and the United States were the sources of the convalescent and acute COVID-19 samples.

Original processing notes: Reference gene primers were amplified, and this amplification served to estimate nucleated cell counts. Assay used: immunoSEQ multiplex PCR; TCRdb lists only in-frame clones, some missing. The DNA was the basis for D and trimming; V, J and clone size are from that table. The sample has 150,000 or so clones, about 83% seen once. Germline V gives CDR1 SGHNT, CDR2 YENEEA. The V end was cut by 1 base, the J end by 9 bases, with 13 bases between. There are 14 residues in the CDR3. J is TRBJ2-1 and V is TRBV11-3; possible D gene TRBD2, 6 bases. The sequence was obtained from a human donor in a cohort sampled during active COVID-19. The sequencing input was peripheral blood. CDR3 region: CASSLGRVGSEQFF. The CDR3 bases are TGTGCCAGCAGCTTAGGGAGGGTCGGCAGTGAGCAGTTCTTC.